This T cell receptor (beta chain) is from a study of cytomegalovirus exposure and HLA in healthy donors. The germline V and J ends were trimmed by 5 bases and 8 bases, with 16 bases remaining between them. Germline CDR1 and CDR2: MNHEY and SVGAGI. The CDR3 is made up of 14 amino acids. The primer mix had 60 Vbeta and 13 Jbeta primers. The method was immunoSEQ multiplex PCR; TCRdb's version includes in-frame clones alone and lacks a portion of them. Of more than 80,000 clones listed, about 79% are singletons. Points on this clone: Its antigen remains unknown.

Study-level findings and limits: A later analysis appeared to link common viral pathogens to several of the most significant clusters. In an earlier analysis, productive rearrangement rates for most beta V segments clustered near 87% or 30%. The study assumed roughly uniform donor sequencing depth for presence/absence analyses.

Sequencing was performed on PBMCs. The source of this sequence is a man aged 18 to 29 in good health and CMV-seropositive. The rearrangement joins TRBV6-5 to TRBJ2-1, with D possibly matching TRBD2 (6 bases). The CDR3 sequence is CASSPSAELYEQFF. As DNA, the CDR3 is TGTGCCAGCAGTCCTAGCGCGGAGTTGTATGAGCAGTTCTTC.